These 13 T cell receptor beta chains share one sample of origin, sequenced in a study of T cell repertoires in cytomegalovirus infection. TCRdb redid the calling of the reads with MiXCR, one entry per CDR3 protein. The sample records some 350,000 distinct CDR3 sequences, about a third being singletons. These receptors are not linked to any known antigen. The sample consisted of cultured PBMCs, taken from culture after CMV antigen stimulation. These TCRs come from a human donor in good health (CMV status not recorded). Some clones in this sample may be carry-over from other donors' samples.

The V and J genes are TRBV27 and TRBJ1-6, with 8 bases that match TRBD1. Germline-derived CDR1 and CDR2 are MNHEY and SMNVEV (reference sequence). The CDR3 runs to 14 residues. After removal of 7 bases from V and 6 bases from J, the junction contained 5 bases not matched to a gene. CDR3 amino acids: CASTPTGGNSPLHF. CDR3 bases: TGTGCCAGCACTCCTACAGGGGGTAATTCACCCCTCCACTTT.

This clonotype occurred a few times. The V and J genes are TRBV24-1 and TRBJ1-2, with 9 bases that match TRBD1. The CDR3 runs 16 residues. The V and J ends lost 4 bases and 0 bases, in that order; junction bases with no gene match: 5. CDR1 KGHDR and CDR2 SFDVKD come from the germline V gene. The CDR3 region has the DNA TGTGCCACCAGTGACACCGGGACAGGGACTAACTATGGCTACACCTTC. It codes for CATSDTGTGTNYGYTF.

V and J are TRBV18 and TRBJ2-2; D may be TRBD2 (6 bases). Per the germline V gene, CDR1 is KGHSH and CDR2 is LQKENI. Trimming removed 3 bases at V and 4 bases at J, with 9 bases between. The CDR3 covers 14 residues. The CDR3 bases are TGTGCCAGCTCACCGGGACTCAGCACCGGGGAGCTGTTTTTT. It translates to CASSPGLSTGELFF.

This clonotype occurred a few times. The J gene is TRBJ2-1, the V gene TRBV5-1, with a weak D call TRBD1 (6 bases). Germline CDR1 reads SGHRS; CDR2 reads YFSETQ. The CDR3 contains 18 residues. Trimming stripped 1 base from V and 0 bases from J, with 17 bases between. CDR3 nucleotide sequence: TGCGCCAGCAGCTTGCAAGGGTGGGGGCGGTCCTCCTACAATGAGCAGTTCTTC. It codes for CASSLQGWGRSSYNEQFF.

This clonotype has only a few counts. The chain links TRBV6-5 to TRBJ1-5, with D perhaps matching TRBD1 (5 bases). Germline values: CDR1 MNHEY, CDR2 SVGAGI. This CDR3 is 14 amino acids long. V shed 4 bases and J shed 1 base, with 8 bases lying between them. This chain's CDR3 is CASSSRQSNQPQHF. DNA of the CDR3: TGTGCCAGCAGTTCGCGACAGAGCAATCAGCCCCAGCATTTT.

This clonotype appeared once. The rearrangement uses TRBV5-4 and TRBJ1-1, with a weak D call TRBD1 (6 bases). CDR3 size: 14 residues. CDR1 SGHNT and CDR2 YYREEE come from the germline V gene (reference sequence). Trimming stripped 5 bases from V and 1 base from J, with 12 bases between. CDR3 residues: CASSYLQGNTEAFF. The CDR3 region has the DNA TGTGCCAGCAGTTACCTACAGGGGAACACTGAAGCTTTCTTT.

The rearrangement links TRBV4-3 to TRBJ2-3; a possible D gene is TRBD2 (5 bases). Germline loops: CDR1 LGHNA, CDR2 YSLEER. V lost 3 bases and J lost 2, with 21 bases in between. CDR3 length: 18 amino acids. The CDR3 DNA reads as TGCGCCAGCAGCCAGTATACCGGTGTGGCGGGCCTCACAGATACGCAGTATTTT. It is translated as CASSQYTGVAGLTDTQYF.

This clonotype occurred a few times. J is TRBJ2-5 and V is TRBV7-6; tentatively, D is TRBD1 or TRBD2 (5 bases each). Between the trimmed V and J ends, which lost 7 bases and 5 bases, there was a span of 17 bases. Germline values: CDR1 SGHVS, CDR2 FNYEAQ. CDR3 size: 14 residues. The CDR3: CASTPGPAVETQYF. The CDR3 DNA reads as TGTGCCAGCACCCCGGGACCGGCGGTCGAGACCCAGTACTTC.

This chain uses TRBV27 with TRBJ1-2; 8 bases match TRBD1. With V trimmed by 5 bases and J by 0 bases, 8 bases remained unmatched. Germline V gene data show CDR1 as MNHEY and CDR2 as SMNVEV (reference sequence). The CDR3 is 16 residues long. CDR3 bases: TGTGCCAGCAGTCCCTTCGGACAGGGCCCTAACTATGGCTACACCTTC. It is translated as CASSPFGQGPNYGYTF.

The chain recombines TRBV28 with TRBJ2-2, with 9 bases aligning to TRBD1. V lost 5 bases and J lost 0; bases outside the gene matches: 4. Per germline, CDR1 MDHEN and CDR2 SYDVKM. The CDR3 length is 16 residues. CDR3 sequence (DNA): TGTGCCAGCAGTCTCTGGACAGGGGCGAACACCGGGGAGCTGTTTTTT. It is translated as CASSLWTGANTGELFF.

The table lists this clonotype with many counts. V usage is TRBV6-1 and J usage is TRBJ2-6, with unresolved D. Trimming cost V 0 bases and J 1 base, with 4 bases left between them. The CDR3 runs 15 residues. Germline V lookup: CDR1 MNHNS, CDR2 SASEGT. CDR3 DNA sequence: TGTGCCAGCAGTGAAGCGGCGTCTGGGGCCAACGTCCTGACTTTC. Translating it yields CASSEAASGANVLTF.

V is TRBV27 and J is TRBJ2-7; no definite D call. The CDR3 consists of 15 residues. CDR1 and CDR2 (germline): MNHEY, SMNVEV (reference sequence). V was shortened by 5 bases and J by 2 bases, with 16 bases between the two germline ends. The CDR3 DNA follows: TGTGCCAGCAGTGGATACGGAGATTCGGCCTACGAGCAGTACTTC. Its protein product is CASSGYGDSAYEQYF.

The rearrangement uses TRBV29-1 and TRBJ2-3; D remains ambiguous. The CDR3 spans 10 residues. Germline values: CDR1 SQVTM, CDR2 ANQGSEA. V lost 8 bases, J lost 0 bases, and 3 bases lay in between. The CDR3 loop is CSTSTDTQYF. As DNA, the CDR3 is TGCAGCACAAGCACAGATACGCAGTATTTT.